These 30 T cell receptor beta chains share one sample of origin, sequenced in a study of blood T cell repertoires in COVID-19. Some clones are missing from TCRdb's copy, which holds only in-frame ones; the method was immunoSEQ multiplex PCR. The profile shows over 200,000 clones, nearly 90% of them singletons. The sample taken for sequencing was peripheral blood. These receptor sequences come from a woman in her 30s with acute or convalescent COVID-19.

The rearrangement links TRBV6-2 or TRBV6-3 to TRBJ1-5; 7 bases line up with TRBD1. Germline CDR1 reads MNHEY; CDR2 reads SVGEGT. This CDR3 is built from 16 residues. V was clipped by 2 bases and J by 5 bases; unmatched bases: 9. The DNA of the CDR3 is TGTGCCAGCAGTTACCCCAGACAGGGCTCCGATCAGCCCCAGCATTTT. It is translated as CASSYPRQGSDQPQHF.

Only a few counts were recorded for this clone. The chain is built from TRBV25-1 and TRBJ1-4, with D possibly TRBD1 on 6 matching bases. Germline CDR1 and CDR2: MGHDK and SYGVNS. V was trimmed by 5 bases and J by 8 bases, leaving 18 bases between them. CDR3 length: 15 amino acids. The CDR3 region has the DNA TGTGCCAGCAGTTCCCGGCGGAGGGGGGGAGAAAAACTGTTTTTT. Protein: CASSSRRRGGEKLFF.

The chain links TRBV9 to TRBJ2-1, with 8 bases aligning to TRBD2. V was clipped by 0 bases and J by 6 bases; unmatched bases: 11. In germline, CDR1 is SGDLS, CDR2 YYNGEE. This CDR3 has 17 amino acids. CDR3 sequence reads: CASSVDPTGTRLNEQFF. CDR3 in DNA: TGTGCCAGCAGCGTAGACCCCACCGGGACTAGGCTCAATGAGCAGTTCTTC.

This sequence joins TRBV9 and TRBJ2-1; no clear D gene. Germline CDR1 SGDLS, CDR2 YYNGEE. The CDR3 runs 15 residues. Trimming removed 0 bases from V and 0 bases from J, with 7 bases in between. The CDR3 DNA follows: TGTGCCAGCAGCGTAGTTAGTAGCTCCTACAATGAGCAGTTCTTC. Residues: CASSVVSSSYNEQFF.

Worth noting for this clone: This same CDR3 is encoded by further DNA sequences in the sample. This chain joins TRBV18 and TRBJ2-5, with D possibly being TRBD1 (6 bases). V was cut by 2 bases and J by 2 bases, with 9 bases left in between. The CDR3 has 14 amino acids. Germline lookup yields CDR1 KGHSH and CDR2 LQKENI. The CDR3 DNA sequence: TGTGCCAGCTCACCAAGGCAGGGGCAAGAGACCCAGTACTTC. Residues: CASSPRQGQETQYF.

V gene TRBV6-1 combines with J gene TRBJ2-2, with D possibly matching TRBD1 (5 bases). The germline V gene has CDR1 MNHNS and CDR2 SASEGT. This CDR3 spans 16 amino acids. Trimming left V 2 bases short and J 0 bases short, with 10 bases between. CDR3 nucleotide sequence: TGTGCCAGCAGTGAACTAATGACAGCGAACACCGGGGAGCTGTTTTTT. It is translated as CASSELMTANTGELFF.

This clone was observed many times. The chain uses TRBV6-5 and TRBJ1-1; no definite D call. The CDR3 runs 15 residues. The germline V gene has CDR1 MNHEY and CDR2 SVGAGI. Trimming removed 0 bases from V and 1 base from J, with 9 bases in between. CDR3 protein: CASSYSGSGNTEAFF. The CDR3 nucleotides are TGTGCCAGCAGTTACTCTGGATCAGGGAACACTGAAGCTTTCTTT.

The chain recombines TRBV18 with TRBJ2-7; the match to TRBD1 covers 12 bases. Per the germline V gene, CDR1 is KGHSH and CDR2 is LQKENI. The CDR3 is 15 residues long. J was trimmed by 3 bases and V by 3 bases; bases with no gene match: 3. As DNA, the CDR3 is TGTGCCAGCTCACCGGGGACAGGGGGCGGCTACGAGCAGTACTTC. Translated, it gives CASSPGTGGGYEQYF.

V usage is TRBV6-5 and J usage is TRBJ1-1, with D possibly matching TRBD1 (6 bases). Germline assignment: CDR1 MNHEY and CDR2 SVGAGI. The CDR3 is 15 amino acids. V dropped 7 bases and J dropped 1 base, with 16 bases sitting between them. The CDR3: CASNQAGVWNTEAFF. CDR3 coding DNA: TGTGCCAGCAATCAGGCAGGGGTCTGGAACACTGAAGCTTTCTTT.

J is TRBJ2-2 and V is TRBV28; 12 bases are a match to TRBD2. Germline CDR1 is MDHEN and CDR2 is SYDVKM. The junction had 8 bases not matched to a gene; V was cut back by 6 bases and J by 6 bases. This CDR3 spans 16 amino acids. The CDR3 loop is CASRFFGTSGSGELFF. As DNA, the CDR3 is TGTGCCAGCAGATTTTTTGGGACTAGCGGGTCCGGGGAGCTGTTTTTT.

The chain combines TRBV12-1 with TRBJ1-6; TRBD1 is taken as the D call from the table, unchecked against the DNA. TRBV12-1 constitutes a pseudogene. The length of the CDR3 is 20 residues. In nucleotides, the CDR3 is TGTGCCAGCAGCTTTGAACTTTTTGAAGGGACAGGGTCCTATAATTCACCCCTCCACTTT. Its translation: CASSFELFEGTGSYNSPLHF.

The chain joins TRBV5-5 to TRBJ2-1; 10 nucleotides match TRBD2. The CDR3 extends over 17 amino acids. Germline V gene data show CDR1 as SGHKS and CDR2 as YYEKEE (reference sequence). V dropped 4 bases and J dropped 2; count of bases not matched to a gene: 9. CDR3 nucleotide sequence: TGTGCCAGCAGCGATACCATTAGCGGGAGGACCTACAATGAGCAGTTCTTC. Translation gives CASSDTISGRTYNEQFF.

The J gene is TRBJ2-2, the V gene TRBV6-5; 8 positions match TRBD2. V was pared by 3 bases and J by 5 bases, with 8 bases of the junction left unmatched. Germline V lookup: CDR1 MNHEY, CDR2 SVGAGI. The CDR3 has 16 residues. CDR3 nucleotides: TGTGCCAGCAGTTATCACTCGGGAGGGGTTACCGGGGAGCTGTTTTTT. This sequence encodes CASSYHSGGVTGELFF.

The chain's CDR3 is CASSPIFTGELFF. The CDR3 DNA reads as TGTGCCAGCAGCCCTATTTTCACCGGGGAGCTGTTTTTT. The rearrangement joins TRBV7-9 to TRBJ2-2; unclear D gene. The germline CDR1 and CDR2 sequences are SEHNR and FQNEAQ (reference sequence). Trimming took 5 bases from V and 4 from J, leaving 8 bases between them. There are 13 residues in the CDR3.

This chain's CDR3 is CASSVTFGGDRSSYEQYF. The CDR3, as DNA: TGTGCCAGCAGCGTCACCTTCGGGGGGGACCGATCCTCCTACGAGCAGTACTTC. This chain joins TRBV7-9 and TRBJ2-7; 8 bases are shared with TRBD2. The CDR3 contains 18 residues. Germline CDR1 and CDR2: SEHNR and FQNEAQ (reference sequence). V shed 5 bases and J 0 bases; nucleotides not matched to a gene: 15. The full variable domain, its missing parts supplied by reference TRBV7-9 and TRBJ2-7, is DTGVSQNPRHKITKRGQNVTFRCDPISEHNRLYWYRQTLGQGPEFLTYFQNEAQLEKSRLLSDRFSAERPKGSFSTLEIQRTEQGDSAMYLCASSVTFGGDRSSYEQYFGPGTRLTVT.

This clone was seen only a few times. The V and J genes are TRBV11-3 and TRBJ2-2; D possibly corresponds to TRBD2 (5 bases). The CDR3 covers 14 residues. V shed 1 base and J shed 7 bases, with 10 bases lying between them. Germline CDR1 is SGHNT and CDR2 is YENEEA. The CDR3 bases are TGTGCCAGCAGCTTAGGTCCTGGGAGCGGGGAGCTGTTTTTT. This encodes CASSLGPGSGELFF. Using reference TRBV11-3 and TRBJ2-2 for the parts outside the CDR3, the full variable domain is EAGVVQSPRYKIIEKKQPVAFWCNPISGHNTLYWYLQNLGQGPELLIRYENEEAVDDSQLPKDRFSAERLKGVDSTLKIQPAELGDSAVYLCASSLGPGSGELFFGEGSRLTVL.

The V call is TRBV7-2, the J call TRBJ2-1; D gene uncertain. Trimming took off 6 bases at V and 0 bases at J, with 12 bases between the two ends. Germline loops: CDR1 SGHTA, CDR2 FQGNSA. This CDR3 has 15 amino acids. The CDR3 region is CASRGLRSSYNEQFF. In DNA, the CDR3 is TGTGCCAGCAGGGGCCTCAGAAGCTCCTACAATGAGCAGTTCTTC.

CDR3 bases: TGCGCCAGCAGCTTGGGTAGCGGGGGCTACGAGCAGTACTTC. The encoded protein is CASSLGSGGYEQYF. The chain carries TRBV5-1 and TRBJ2-7; 9 nucleotides agree with TRBD2. J gave up 3 bases and V 0 bases, and 1 base lay outside the gene matches. CDR3 length: 14 amino acids. Germline-derived CDR1 and CDR2 are SGHRS and YFSETQ.

The chain links TRBV19 to TRBJ2-3; maybe TRBD1 (6 bases). Trimming pared 7 bases from V and 0 bases from J, leaving 8 bases between. The germline V gene has CDR1 LNHDA and CDR2 SQIVND (reference sequence). CDR3 size: 13 residues. CDR3 protein: CASKDRSTDTQYF. In nucleotides, the CDR3 is TGTGCCAGTAAAGACAGGAGCACAGATACGCAGTATTTT.

The rearrangement joins TRBV14 to TRBJ1-4; 11 bases fit TRBD1. CDR1 and CDR2 from the germline V gene are SGHDN and FVKESK. V shed 5 bases and J 3 bases; nucleotides not matched to a gene: 5. The CDR3 has 16 residues. The CDR3 nucleotides are TGTGCCAGCAGCTGGGGACAGGGGGTCCCTAATGAAAAACTGTTTTTT. This codes for CASSWGQGVPNEKLFF.

The V call is TRBV5-6, the J call TRBJ2-1; D is unresolved. There are 14 residues in the CDR3. Germline assignment: CDR1 SGHDT and CDR2 YYEEEE. V was clipped by 6 bases and J by 0 bases, with 10 bases between them. The CDR3 loop is CASNADSSYNEQFF. The CDR3 nucleotides read TGTGCCAGCAATGCGGATAGCTCCTACAATGAGCAGTTCTTC. Full variable domain (rest looked up from reference TRBV5-6 and TRBJ2-1): DAGVTQSPTHLIKTRGQQVTLRCSPKSGHDTVSWYQQALGQGPQFIFQYYEEEERQRGNFPDRFSGHQFPNYSSELNVNALLLGDSALYLCASNADSSYNEQFFGPGTRLTVL.

In its sample, this clone was seen a few times. This chain joins TRBV16 and TRBJ1-3; D might be TRBD1 (6 bases). The V end lost 0 bases, the J end lost 3 bases, and 9 bases lay between the germline ends. CDR1 KGHSY and CDR2 FQNENV come from the germline V gene. The CDR3 spans 15 residues. The CDR3 nucleotides are TGTGCCAGCAGCCAATCCAGGGACAATGGAAACACCATATATTTT. This encodes CASSQSRDNGNTIYF.

The gene calls are TRBV5-1 and TRBJ1-3; 7 bases are a match to TRBD1. V lost 4 bases and J lost 0; bases outside the gene matches: 10. CDR1 and CDR2 from the germline V gene are SGHRS and YFSETQ. The length of the CDR3 is 17 residues. CDR3: CASSPGTDGFSGNTIYF. In nucleotides, the CDR3 is TGCGCCAGCAGCCCGGGGACAGACGGATTCTCTGGAAACACCATATATTTT. Using reference TRBV5-1 and TRBJ1-3 for the parts outside the CDR3, the full variable domain is KAGVTQTPRYLIKTRGQQVTLSCSPISGHRSVSWYQQTPGQGLQFLFEYFSETQRNKGNFPGRFSGRQFSNSRSEMNVSTLELGDSALYLCASSPGTDGFSGNTIYFGEGSWLTVV.

This chain connects TRBV6-5 to TRBJ2-3, with 9 bases that match TRBD1. Germline assignment: CDR1 MNHEY and CDR2 SVGAGI. The CDR3 totals 14 residues. The junction had 8 bases not matched to a gene; V was cut back by 11 bases and J by 2 bases. This chain's CDR3 is CAGSDRGYTDTQYF. The CDR3 DNA sequence: TGTGCCGGAAGCGACAGGGGGTACACAGATACGCAGTATTTT.

The V call is TRBV14, the J call TRBJ1-2, with D possibly matching TRBD1 (6 bases). The CDR3 sequence is 14 residues long. Per germline, CDR1 SGHDN and CDR2 FVKESK. V was shortened by 4 bases and J by 2 bases, with 11 bases between the two germline ends. In nucleotides, the CDR3 is TGTGCCAGCAGCCCGGACAGCAGAAACTATGGCTACACCTTC. As protein: CASSPDSRNYGYTF.

This chain connects TRBV5-1 to TRBJ2-3; 8 bases agree with TRBD2. This CDR3 contains 17 residues. The trim removed 0 bases at V and 5 bases at J, leaving 11 bases unmatched. CDR1 and CDR2 from the germline V gene are SGHRS and YFSETQ. This chain's CDR3 is CASSLEPGGPMGDTQYF. The CDR3 DNA reads TGCGCCAGCAGCTTGGAACCGGGAGGGCCGATGGGAGATACGCAGTATTTT.

The chain employs TRBV24-1 and TRBJ1-2; D ambiguous. The CDR3 covers 16 residues. The V and J ends lost 3 bases and 8 bases respectively, with 21 bases between them. The V gene's germline CDR1 is KGHDR and CDR2 SFDVKD. The CDR3 loop is CATSDADFPLIRGYTF. CDR3 in DNA: TGTGCCACCAGTGATGCCGACTTCCCTTTAATAAGGGGCTACACCTTC.

V and J are TRBV4-2 and TRBJ1-1; 7 positions agree with TRBD1. The CDR3 has 16 residues. V gave up 0 bases and J gave up 2 bases; unmatched junction bases: 6. Germline assignment: CDR1 LGHNA and CDR2 YNFKEQ. In DNA form, the CDR3 reads TGTGCCAGCAGCCAAGAATGGGGGGACAGAAACACTGAAGCTTTCTTT. Translated, it gives CASSQEWGDRNTEAFF.

The chain uses TRBV27 and TRBJ2-1; D may be TRBD1 (7 bases). Germline CDR1 is MNHEY and CDR2 is SMNVEV (reference sequence). This CDR3 comprises 11 residues. V lost 8 bases and J lost 12, with 14 bases in between. The CDR3 region has the DNA TGTGCCAGCGCGGACAGGCGGGGGCAGTTCTTC. This sequence encodes CASADRRGQFF.

This CDR3 is CASSSDMNTEAFF. CDR3 nucleotides: TGTGCCAGCAGTTCAGACATGAACACTGAAGCTTTCTTT. The J gene is TRBJ1-1, the V gene TRBV6-4; D is undetermined. There are 13 residues in the CDR3. The germline V and J ends were trimmed by 5 bases and 0 bases, with 7 bases remaining between them. Germline lookup yields CDR1 MRHNA and CDR2 SNTAGT.